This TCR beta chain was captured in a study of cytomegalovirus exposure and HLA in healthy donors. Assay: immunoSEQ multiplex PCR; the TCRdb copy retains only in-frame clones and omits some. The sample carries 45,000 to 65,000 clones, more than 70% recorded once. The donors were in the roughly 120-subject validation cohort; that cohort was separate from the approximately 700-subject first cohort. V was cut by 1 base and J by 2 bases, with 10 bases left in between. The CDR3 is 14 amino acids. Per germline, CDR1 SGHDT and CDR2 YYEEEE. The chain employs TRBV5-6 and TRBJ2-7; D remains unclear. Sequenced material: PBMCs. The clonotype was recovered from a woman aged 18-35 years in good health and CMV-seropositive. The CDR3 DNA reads TGTGCCAGCAGCTTGAGCCTGAATACCTACGAGCAGTACTTC. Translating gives CASSLSLNTYEQYF.